These T cell receptor beta chains were read from a single sample in a study of T cells in Graves' hyperthyroidism and ophthalmopathy. TCRdb re-called the multiplex PCR reads through MiXCR, storing one row per CDR3 protein. Of 600,000 to 850,000 distinct CDR3 sequences in the sample, around 20% are singletons; the top ten hold over 15%. Sequenced input: blood. These receptors all come from a woman between 50 and 59 years old with Graves' hyperthyroidism that later progressed to Graves' ophthalmopathy. Each CDR3 is given with its conserved first and last residue.

v_call,cdr3_length,j_call,cdr3_aa
TRBV5-1,16,TRBJ1-3,CASSSGGVLSGNTIYF
TRBV2,18,TRBJ1-1,CASSLTAWQGGTGTEAFF
TRBV12-3/TRBV12-4,14,TRBJ1-4,CASSNTAYNEKLFF
TRBV5-1,16,TRBJ1-2,CASSLGLTGEAYGYTF
TRBV9,14,TRBJ1-1,CASSVVPEVTEAFF
TRBV6-5,14,TRBJ1-1,CASSYGGGDTEAFF
TRBV20-1,12,TRBJ1-2,CSATRTVYGYTF
TRBV18,11,TRBJ1-1,CASSPGAEAFF
TRBV10-2,14,TRBJ2-5,CATDRAGSGETQYF
TRBV15,17,TRBJ2-1,CATSRGDSGIFSNEQFF
TRBV19,14,TRBJ2-7,CASSNAVLSYEQYF
TRBV18,18,TRBJ1-2,CASSPRGIEGGSRYGYTF
TRBV15,14,TRBJ1-5,CATSRDDFNQPQHF
TRBV2,14,TRBJ1-2,CASKGQGRDYGYTF
TRBV5-1,15,TRBJ2-5,CASSVRTGGRETQYF
TRBV18,14,TRBJ2-2,CASSPRDGTGELFF
TRBV4-1,13,TRBJ2-3,CASSHPFGDTQYF
TRBV12-3/TRBV12-4,15,TRBJ1-5,CASRISGLANQPQHF
TRBV20-1,15,TRBJ2-3,CSSNSYPGSTDTQYF
TRBV4-1,14,TRBJ1-5,CASSQRDRAQPQHF
TRBV10-3,16,TRBJ2-3,CAISESGRGSTDTQYF
TRBV20-1,14,TRBJ1-1,CSATKVGLNTEAFF
TRBV10-3,14,TRBJ1-1,CAISAPGGATEAFF
TRBV7-2,14,TRBJ1-5,CASSLDGLAQPQHF
TRBV3-1,16,TRBJ1-1,CASSQEEGLMNTEAFF
TRBV12-3/TRBV12-4,13,TRBJ1-2,CASSQDRFYGYTF
TRBV5-1,15,TRBJ2-3,CASTATSGVLDTQYF
TRBV6-1,15,TRBJ1-1,CATSKWGQGATEAFF
TRBV20-1,10,TRBJ1-2,CGHGTSGYTF